Reported below is one T cell receptor (beta chain). Its cognate antigen is unknown. Profiling relied on immunoSEQ multiplex PCR, and the TCRdb table lists in-frame clones only, not all of them. The table includes 90,000 to 95,000 clones, 91% detected once. This entry is derived from a study of graft-versus-host responses after intestinal transplantation. The overall study: Tacrolimus and steroids were given for roughly 3 years to all recipients after anti-thymocyte globulin induction.

The CDR3 runs to 13 residues. The V gene lost 6 bases and the J gene lost 6 bases, with 12 bases spanning the gap. Germline lookup yields CDR1 SEHNR and CDR2 FQNEAQ (reference sequence). Study-wide points: High graft-versus-host to host-versus-graft clonal ratios were found in allografts of patients who had graft-donor T cell macrochimerism. Some GvH clones appeared in ileal mucosa or blood before recipient bone marrow.

The input for sequencing was unstimulated CD8+ T cells sorted from spleen or lymph node cells, taken before intestinal transplant. The origin of this receptor is a human donor who received an intestinal transplant. This chain uses TRBV7-9 with TRBJ2-1; no reliable D call. The CDR3 nucleotides are TGTGCCAGCAGATCAGACAAAGGCAATGAGCAGTTCTTC. Its translation is CASRSDKGNEQFF.